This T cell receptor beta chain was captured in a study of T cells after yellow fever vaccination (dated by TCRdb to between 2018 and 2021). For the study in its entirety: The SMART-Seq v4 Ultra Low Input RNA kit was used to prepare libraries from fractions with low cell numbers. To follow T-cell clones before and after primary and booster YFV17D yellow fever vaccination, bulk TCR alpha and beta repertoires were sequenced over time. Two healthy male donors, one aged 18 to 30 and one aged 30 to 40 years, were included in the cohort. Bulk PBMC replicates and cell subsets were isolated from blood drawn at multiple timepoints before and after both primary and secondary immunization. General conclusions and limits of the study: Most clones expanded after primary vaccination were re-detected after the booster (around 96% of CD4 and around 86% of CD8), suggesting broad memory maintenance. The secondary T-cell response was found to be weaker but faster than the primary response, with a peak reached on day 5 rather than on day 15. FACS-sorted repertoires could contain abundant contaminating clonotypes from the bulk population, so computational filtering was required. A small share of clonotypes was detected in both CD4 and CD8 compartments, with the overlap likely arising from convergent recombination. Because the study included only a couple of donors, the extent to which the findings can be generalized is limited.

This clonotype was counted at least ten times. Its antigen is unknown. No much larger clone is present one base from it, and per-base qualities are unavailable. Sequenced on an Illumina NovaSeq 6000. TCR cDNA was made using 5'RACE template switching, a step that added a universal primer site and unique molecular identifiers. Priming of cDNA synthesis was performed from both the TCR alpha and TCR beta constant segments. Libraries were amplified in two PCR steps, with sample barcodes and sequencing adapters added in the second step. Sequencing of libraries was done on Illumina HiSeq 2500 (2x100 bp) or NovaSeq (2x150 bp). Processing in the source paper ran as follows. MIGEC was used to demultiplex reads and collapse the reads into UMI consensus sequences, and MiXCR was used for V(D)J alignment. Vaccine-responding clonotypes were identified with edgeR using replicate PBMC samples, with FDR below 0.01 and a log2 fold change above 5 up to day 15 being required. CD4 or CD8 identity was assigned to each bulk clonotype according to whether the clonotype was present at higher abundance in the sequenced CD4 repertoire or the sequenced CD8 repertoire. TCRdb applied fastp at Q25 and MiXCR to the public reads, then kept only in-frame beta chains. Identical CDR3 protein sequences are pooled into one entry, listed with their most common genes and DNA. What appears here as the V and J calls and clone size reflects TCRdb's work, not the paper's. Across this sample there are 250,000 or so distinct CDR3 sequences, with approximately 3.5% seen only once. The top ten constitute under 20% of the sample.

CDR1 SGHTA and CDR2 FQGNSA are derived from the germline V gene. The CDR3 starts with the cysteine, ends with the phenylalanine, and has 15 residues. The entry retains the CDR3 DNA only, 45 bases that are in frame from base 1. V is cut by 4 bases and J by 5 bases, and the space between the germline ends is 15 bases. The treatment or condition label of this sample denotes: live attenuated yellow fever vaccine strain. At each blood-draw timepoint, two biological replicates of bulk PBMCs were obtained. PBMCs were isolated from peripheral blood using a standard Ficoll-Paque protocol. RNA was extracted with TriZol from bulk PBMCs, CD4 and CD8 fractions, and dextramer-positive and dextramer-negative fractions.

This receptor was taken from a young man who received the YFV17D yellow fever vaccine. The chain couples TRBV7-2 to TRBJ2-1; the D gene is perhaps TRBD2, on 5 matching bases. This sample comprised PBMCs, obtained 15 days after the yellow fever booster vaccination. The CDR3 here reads CASSSPSGSHNEQFF. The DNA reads TGTGCCAGCAGCTCACCTTCGGGAAGCCACAATGAGCAGTTCTTC.